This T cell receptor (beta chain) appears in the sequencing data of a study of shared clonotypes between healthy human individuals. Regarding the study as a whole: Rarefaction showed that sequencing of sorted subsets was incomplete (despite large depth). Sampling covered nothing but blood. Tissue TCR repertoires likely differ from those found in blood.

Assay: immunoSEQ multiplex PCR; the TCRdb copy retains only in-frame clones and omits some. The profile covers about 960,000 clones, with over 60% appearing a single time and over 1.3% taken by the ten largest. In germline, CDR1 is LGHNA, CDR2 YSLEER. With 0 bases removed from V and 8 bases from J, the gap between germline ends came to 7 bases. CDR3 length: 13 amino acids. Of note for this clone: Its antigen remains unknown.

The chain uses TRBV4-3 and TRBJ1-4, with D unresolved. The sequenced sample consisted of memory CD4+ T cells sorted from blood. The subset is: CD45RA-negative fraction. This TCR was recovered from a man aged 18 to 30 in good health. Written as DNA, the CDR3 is TGCGCCAGCAGCCAAGATTGGCGGGAAAAACTGTTTTTT. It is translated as CASSQDWREKLFF.